This T cell receptor beta chain originates from a study of shared clonotypes between healthy human individuals. Across the whole study: Researchers assigned three CD4 naive, three CD4 memory, two CD8 naive and one CD8 memory plate to each donor. Study findings and constraints: Relative to memory subsets, naive subsets generally showed larger estimated richness. Researchers sampled only blood; tissue repertoires likely differ. The rarefaction results pointed to incomplete sorted-subset sequencing despite large depth.

In germline, CDR1 is LNHDA, CDR2 SQIVND (reference sequence). The CDR3 is made up of 13 amino acids. The V gene lost 3 bases and the J gene lost 3 bases, with 8 bases spanning the gap. Assay used: immunoSEQ multiplex PCR; TCRdb lists only in-frame clones, some missing. The sample has some 2.3 million clones, 93% seen once; the top ten hold about 0.39%. This clone was seen a handful of times. Its antigen is as yet unknown. The sample contains more than one DNA sequence encoding this CDR3. The source material was naive CD4+ T cells from PBMCs. Stated subset: CD45RA+ positively selected. This chain joins TRBV19 and TRBJ1-1; D is undetermined. The TCR sequence derives from a young man in good health. Some clones in this sample may be carry-over from other donors' samples. In DNA, the CDR3 is TGTGCCAGTAGTATTAGGGTAGACACTGAAGCTTTCTTT. It specifies CASSIRVDTEAFF.